These 5 T cell receptor beta chains came from one sample sequenced in a study of graft-versus-host responses after intestinal transplantation. The assay was immunoSEQ multiplex PCR, and TCRdb's table has in-frame clones only and misses some. The repertoire holds just under 55,000 clones, with less than 95% as singletons. The material sequenced was PBMCs, taken around 95 weeks after intestinal transplant. Receptors were obtained from a human patient who received an intestinal transplant, so some T cells may come from the graft donor.

V is TRBV11-3 and J is TRBJ1-1, with D hard to call. From germline, CDR1 is SGHNT and CDR2 YENEEA. With 0 bases removed from V and 7 bases from J, the gap between germline ends came to 6 bases. The CDR3 loop spans 12 amino acids. The CDR3 coding sequence is TGTGCCAGCAGCTTAGACCGGATTGAAGCTTTCTTT. It yields the protein CASSLDRIEAFF.

This chain links TRBV7-3 with TRBJ2-7; TRBD1 matches 10 bases. This CDR3 spans 15 amino acids. Germline loops: CDR1 SGHTA, CDR2 FQGTGA. V lost 4 bases and J lost 5; bases outside the gene matches: 8. The CDR3 nucleotides are TGTGCCAGCAGCTCCGCGACAGGGGGCAACGACGAGCAGTACTTC. Translation gives CASSSATGGNDEQYF.

The chain has TRBV2 and TRBJ2-3; possible D gene TRBD2, 7 bases. From germline, CDR1 is SNHLY and CDR2 FYNNEI. Trimming cost V 3 bases and J 5 bases, with 15 bases left between them. The CDR3 length is 15 residues. CDR3 sequence (DNA): TGTGCCAGCAGTGACGGGGGGCCCCCAGAAGATACGCAGTATTTT. Its translation: CASSDGGPPEDTQYF. Combining the CDR3 with reference TRBV2 and TRBJ2-3 gives the whole variable domain EPEVTQTPSHQVTQMGQEVILRCVPISNHLYFYWYRQILGQKVEFLVSFYNNEISEKSEIFDDQFSVERPDGSNFTLKIRSTKLEDSAMYFCASSDGGPPEDTQYFGPGTRLTVL.

The chain recombines TRBV30 with TRBJ1-6; TRBD1 agrees at 7 bases. CDR1 and CDR2 (germline): GTSNPN, SVGIG (reference sequence). The CDR3 loop spans 17 amino acids. Trimming at V came to 1 base and at J to 0 bases, leaving 6 bases not matched to a gene. The CDR3 nucleotides read TGTGCCTGGAGTGGCCTAGCAGGGGGCTCCTATAATTCACCCCTCCACTTT. Protein sequence: CAWSGLAGGSYNSPLHF.

This rearrangement joins TRBV19 to TRBJ2-3; 7 nucleotides agree with TRBD1. J was trimmed by 0 bases and V by 9 bases; bases with no gene match: 6. Per germline, CDR1 LNHDA and CDR2 SQIVND (reference sequence). The CDR3 runs 14 residues. CDR3 DNA: TGTGCCAGACCCCGACAGGGAAGCACAGATACGCAGTATTTT. Its protein product is CARPRQGSTDTQYF.